This T cell receptor beta chain appears in the sequencing data of a study of blood T cell repertoires in COVID-19. In the authors' methods: Cell counts per sample came from amplifying reference gene primers. The protocol was immunoSEQ multiplex PCR, while the TCRdb copy is restricted to in-frame clones and leaves out a portion. The DNA was the basis for D and trimming; V, J and clone size are from that table. The profile shows more than 200,000 clones, 70% to 90% of them singletons. V gave up 6 bases and J gave up 4 bases, with 6 bases separating them. The CDR3 has 11 residues. Germline V CDR1 and CDR2: LNHDA, SQIVND (reference sequence).

The chain combines TRBV19 with TRBJ1-1, with D uncertain. The sequence derives from an elderly man with acute or convalescent COVID-19. Input material: peripheral blood. CDR3 residues: CASSSRTEAFF. For the CDR3, the DNA is TGTGCCAGTAGCTCGCGCACTGAAGCTTTCTTT.